The clone carrying this T cell receptor beta chain was seen repeatedly, ten times or more. Antigen specificity is unknown. The sample originates from a study of T cell repertoires in cytomegalovirus infection. As for the study in general: CMV infection together with matching HLA type was indicated by public TCR beta signatures.

Overall study findings and caveats: Accumulated public TCR beta family frequency recognized individuals carrying CMV together with the relevant HLA.

In TCRdb, the reads were re-called with MiXCR into one record per CDR3 protein. Here the sample spans approximately 500,000 distinct CDR3 sequences, more than 15% being singletons. The source material was CD8+ T cells from PBMCs. This clonotype was sampled from a human donor in good health (CMV status not recorded). Some clones in this sample may be carry-over from other donors' samples.

Here the CDR3 DNA reads TGTGCCAGCAGCCCTCGGGGTAAGGGGAAGGAGACCCAGTACTTC. This codes for CASSPRGKGKETQYF. This sequence joins TRBV7-9 and TRBJ2-5; D may be TRBD1 or TRBD2 (5 bases each). Trimming took off 5 bases at V and 5 bases at J, with 18 bases between the two ends. The CDR3 runs 15 residues. The V gene's germline CDR1 is SEHNR and CDR2 FQNEAQ (reference sequence).